The 27 T cell receptor beta chains reported below all come from one sample, sequenced in a study of T cell responses to AZD1222 COVID-19 vaccine. Some clones are missing from TCRdb's copy, which holds only in-frame ones; the method was immunoSEQ multiplex PCR. Here the sample spans tens of thousands of clones, approximately 91% being singletons. The sample here was peripheral blood, taken on day 0 of AZD1222 vaccination. The receptors shown here come from an adult in good health.

V usage is TRBV3-1 (or the pseudogene TRBV3-2) and J usage is TRBJ1-1; D gene uncertain. CDR1 and CDR2 (germline): LGHDT, YNNKEL (reference sequence). This CDR3 is built from 15 residues. V was trimmed by 2 bases and J by 1 base, leaving 11 bases between them. CDR3 residues: CASSQKGIRNTEAFF. CDR3 sequence (DNA): TGTGCCAGCAGCCAAAAGGGAATACGGAACACTGAAGCTTTCTTT.

The genes are TRBV7-9 and TRBJ1-1, with D possibly being TRBD1 (6 bases). Germline-derived CDR1 and CDR2 are SEHNR and FQNEAQ (reference sequence). This CDR3 is built from 13 residues. V was shortened by 4 bases and J by 6 bases, with 12 bases between the two germline ends. The CDR3 sequence: CASSSTGRAEAFF. The CDR3 nucleotides are TGTGCCAGCAGCTCCACAGGGAGGGCTGAAGCTTTCTTT.

The CDR3 here is CASSSGFLYGYTF. In nucleotides, the CDR3 is TGTGCCAGCAGTTCGGGGTTTCTCTATGGCTACACCTTC. V gene TRBV28 combines with J gene TRBJ1-2; no clear D gene. This CDR3 comprises 13 residues. Germline-derived CDR1 and CDR2 are MDHEN and SYDVKM. The germline V and J ends were trimmed by 4 bases and 4 bases, with 10 bases remaining between them.

The rearrangement joins TRBV15 to TRBJ1-2; D unresolved. V was trimmed by 0 bases and J by 4 bases, leaving 6 bases between them. Germline CDR1 is LNHNV and CDR2 is YYDKDF (reference sequence). The CDR3 covers 13 residues. The CDR3 is CATSRDLGYGYTF. The CDR3 nucleotides read TGTGCCACCAGCAGAGACCTGGGCTATGGCTACACCTTC. Looking up the rest from reference TRBV15 and TRBJ1-2 gives the full variable domain: DAMVIQNPRYQVTQFGKPVTLSCSQTLNHNVMYWYQQKSSQAPKLLFHYYDKDFNNEADTPDNFQSRRPNTSFCFLDIRSPGLGDTAMYLCATSRDLGYGYTFGSGTRLTVV.

The V and J genes are TRBV4-1 and TRBJ2-5, with TRBD2 identical over 12 bases. The germline CDR1 and CDR2 sequences are MGHRA and YSYEKL. Unmatched junction bases numbered 5, after V lost 1 base and J lost 5 bases. This CDR3 is built from 16 residues. The CDR3: CASSQGTSGGRETQYF. CDR3 DNA sequence: TGCGCCAGCAGCCAAGGAACTAGCGGGGGGCGGGAGACCCAGTACTTC.

This chain links TRBV27 with TRBJ2-7; 10 positions match TRBD1. This CDR3 has 14 residues. CDR1 is MNHEY and CDR2 is SMNVEV in the germline V gene (reference sequence). J lost 7 bases, V lost 3 bases, and 6 bases had no gene match. CDR3 sequence: CASSFRDRGGEQYF. In DNA, the CDR3 is TGTGCCAGCAGTTTCCGGGACAGGGGTGGAGAGCAGTACTTC.

This sequence joins TRBV7-3 and TRBJ2-2; TRBD1 aligns across 7 bases. From germline, CDR1 is SGHTA and CDR2 FQGTGA. The trim removed 4 bases at V and 1 base at J, leaving 6 bases unmatched. The CDR3 extends over 16 amino acids. The CDR3 sequence: CASSSHHRGNTGELFF. The DNA of the CDR3 is TGTGCCAGCAGCTCGCACCACAGGGGGAACACCGGGGAGCTGTTTTTT.

V usage is TRBV28 and J usage is TRBJ1-2; D may be TRBD1 (5 bases). Trimming pared 7 bases from V and 4 bases from J, leaving 10 bases between. CDR1 is MDHEN, CDR2 SYDVKM, per germline. The CDR3 has 12 residues. The chain's CDR3 is CASTDSSYGYTF. CDR3 in DNA: TGTGCCAGCACCGACAGCAGCTATGGCTACACCTTC.

V is TRBV9 and J is TRBJ2-1; the D gene is possibly TRBD2 (6 bases). This CDR3 region has 16 residues. Trimming shortened V by 3 bases and J by 6 bases, and 19 bases separated the two germline ends. The V gene's germline CDR1 is SGDLS and CDR2 YYNGEE. The CDR3 DNA follows: TGTGCCAGCAGCGGGAGGACTGGGGGGTATGGCAATGAGCAGTTCTTC. Protein: CASSGRTGGYGNEQFF.

This sequence joins TRBV12-3 or TRBV12-4 and TRBJ1-3, with D perhaps matching TRBD1 (5 bases). The CDR3 loop spans 12 amino acids. Trimming stripped 6 bases from V and 7 bases from J, with 10 bases between. The CDR3: CASRQVANTIYF. As DNA, the CDR3 is TGTGCCAGCAGACAGGTAGCGAACACCATATATTTT.

V usage is TRBV19 and J usage is TRBJ2-3; tentatively, D is TRBD1 or TRBD2 (6 bases each). This CDR3 region has 14 residues. CDR1 is LNHDA and CDR2 is SQIVND in the germline V gene (reference sequence). V lost 6 bases and J lost 2, with 12 bases in between. CDR3 protein: CASRWGADTDTQYF. In DNA form, the CDR3 reads TGTGCCAGTAGATGGGGGGCCGACACAGATACGCAGTATTTT.

The chain recombines TRBV7-9 with TRBJ2-7; D might be TRBD1 (6 bases). Per the germline V gene, CDR1 is SEHNR and CDR2 is FQNEAQ (reference sequence). Between the trimmed V and J ends, which lost 3 bases and 0 bases, there was a span of 9 bases. There are 14 residues in the CDR3. The CDR3 DNA reads TGTGCCAGCAGCTTGGGGACACACTCCTACGAGCAGTACTTC. It encodes CASSLGTHSYEQYF.

This clone was counted once. V usage is TRBV20-1 and J usage is TRBJ1-1; TRBD1 is a possible D gene (5 bases). V lost 5 bases to trimming and J lost 6 bases, with 10 bases between them. CDR3 length equals 11 residues. Germline CDR1 and CDR2: DFQATT and SNEGSKA (reference sequence). CDR3 in amino acids: CSAPSGSEAFF. CDR3 in DNA: TGCAGTGCTCCATCAGGGTCTGAAGCTTTCTTT.

The CDR3 region has the DNA TGTGCCAGCAGCTTCGGGGGAAGCTCCTACAATGAGCAGTTCTTC. Amino acids: CASSFGGSSYNEQFF. The chain couples TRBV6-5 to TRBJ2-1; D possibly corresponds to TRBD2 (6 bases). Trimming removed 6 bases from V and 0 bases from J, with 12 bases in between. Germline V lookup: CDR1 MNHEY, CDR2 SVGAGI. This CDR3 contains 15 residues.

This clone was counted only a few times. CDR3 nucleotide sequence: TGTGCCTGGGGTAGGGGGACCCAAGAGACCCAGTACTTC. Translating gives CAWGRGTQETQYF. V gene TRBV30 combines with J gene TRBJ2-5; D might be TRBD1 (6 bases). Per germline, CDR1 GTSNPN and CDR2 SVGIG (reference sequence). The CDR3 spans 13 residues. The V end was cut by 5 bases, the J end by 1 base, with 11 bases between.

J is TRBJ2-1 and V is TRBV24-1; 9 bases are a match to TRBD1. Per germline, CDR1 KGHDR and CDR2 SFDVKD. V was clipped by 6 bases and J by 5 bases; unmatched bases: 7. This CDR3 region has 15 residues. CDR3 nucleotides: TGTGCCACCAGTCACCCGGGACAGGGAAACAATGAGCAGTTCTTC. Its translation is CATSHPGQGNNEQFF.

This rearrangement joins TRBV11-1 to TRBJ2-1; possibly TRBD2 for D (5 bases). V was pared by 2 bases and J by 0 bases, with 11 bases between. The germline gives CDR1 SGHAT, CDR2 FQDESV (reference sequence). The CDR3 has 16 residues. CDR3: CASSLPDYSSYNEQFF. The CDR3 DNA reads TGTGCCAGCAGCTTACCTGACTACAGCTCCTACAATGAGCAGTTCTTC.

V usage is TRBV12-3 or TRBV12-4 and J usage is TRBJ1-1; perhaps TRBD1 as D (5 bases). The CDR3 loop spans 12 amino acids. Deletions cut 3 bases from V and 8 bases from J, with 10 bases between. CDR3 region: CASSFSGQEAFF. The CDR3 bases are TGTGCCAGCAGTTTTTCAGGACAAGAAGCTTTCTTT.

The table lists this clone with a count of one. The genes are TRBV6-5 and TRBJ1-5, with D hard to call. The CDR3 runs 12 residues. Germline CDR1 MNHEY, CDR2 SVGAGI. V was shortened by 5 bases and J by 6 bases, with 8 bases between the two germline ends. Here the CDR3 DNA reads TGTGCCAGCAGTCCTCCGGGTCAGCCCCAGCATTTT. Protein sequence: CASSPPGQPQHF.

The chain recombines TRBV18 with TRBJ1-6; D unresolved. Germline V gives CDR1 KGHSH, CDR2 LQKENI. This CDR3 spans 15 amino acids. The V end was cut by 5 bases, the J end by 5 bases, with 13 bases between. The CDR3 sequence: CASSSTLGDNSPLHF. The CDR3 DNA sequence: TGTGCCAGCTCATCAACACTCGGGGATAATTCACCCCTCCACTTT. Looking up the rest from reference TRBV18 and TRBJ1-6 gives the full variable domain: NAGVMQNPRHLVRRRGQEARLRCSPMKGHSHVYWYRQLPEEGLKFMVYLQKENIIDESGMPKERFSAEFPKEGPSILRIQQVVRGDSAAYFCASSSTLGDNSPLHFGNGTRLTVT.

The J gene is TRBJ1-5, the V gene TRBV10-3, with D possibly being TRBD1 (5 bases). The CDR3 totals 13 residues. Looked up from germline, CDR1 is ENHRY and CDR2 is SYGVKD. The CDR3 sequence: CAQDRVANQPQHF. CDR3 nucleotides: TGTGCACAGGATAGGGTCGCCAATCAGCCCCAGCATTTT.

CDR3 sequence: CAWRSGFTEAFF. The CDR3 nucleotides are TGTGCCTGGAGATCGGGCTTCACTGAAGCTTTCTTT. J is TRBJ1-1 and V is TRBV30; no firm D call. Germline values: CDR1 GTSNPN, CDR2 SVGIG (reference sequence). This CDR3 comprises 12 residues. Trimming took off 3 bases at V and 4 bases at J, with 9 bases between the two ends.

In DNA, the CDR3 is TGTGCCAGTAAACTTACCAGGGACTATGGCTACACCTTC. Encoded protein: CASKLTRDYGYTF. The chain is built from TRBV19 and TRBJ1-2; D is perhaps TRBD1 (5 bases). Germline V gives CDR1 LNHDA, CDR2 SQIVND (reference sequence). Trimming removed 7 bases from V and 3 bases from J, with 12 bases in between. The CDR3 sequence is 13 residues long.

The gene calls are TRBV7-9 and TRBJ2-3; D unclear. The CDR3 length is 9 residues. The V gene lost 10 bases and the J gene lost 4 bases, with 3 bases spanning the gap. Per germline, CDR1 SEHNR and CDR2 FQNEAQ (reference sequence). The CDR3: CATSDTQYF. The CDR3 DNA reads TGTGCCACCTCAGATACGCAGTATTTT.

The chain combines TRBV30 with TRBJ2-5; no definite D call. Germline-derived CDR1 and CDR2 are GTSNPN and SVGIG (reference sequence). Trimming cost V 2 bases and J 2 bases, with 6 bases left between them. This CDR3 is built from 12 residues. CDR3 in amino acids: CAWSRDQETQYF. CDR3 nucleotide sequence: TGTGCCTGGAGTAGGGATCAAGAGACCCAGTACTTC.

V usage is TRBV19 and J usage is TRBJ1-1, with no clear D. V was clipped by 7 bases and J by 7 bases, with 13 bases between them. The V gene's germline CDR1 is LNHDA and CDR2 SQIVND (reference sequence). The CDR3 spans 12 residues. For the CDR3, the DNA is TGTGCCAGTAACCGGGGAACGGGTGAAGCTTTCTTT. The encoded protein is CASNRGTGEAFF.

Worth noting for this clone: This sample includes further DNA sequences coding for the same CDR3. J is TRBJ2-5 and V is TRBV18; D unresolved. The CDR3 runs 11 residues. Trimming removed 3 bases at V and 1 base at J, with 0 bases between. Germline assignment: CDR1 KGHSH and CDR2 LQKENI. CDR3 nucleotides: TGTGCCAGCTCACCCCAAGAGACCCAGTACTTC. Encoded protein: CASSPQETQYF.